This TCR beta chain appears in the sequencing data of a study of T cell repertoires in cytomegalovirus infection. Study as a whole: The public TCR beta signatures pointed to both CMV infection and matching HLA type.

One entry per CDR3 protein results from TCRdb running MiXCR on the reads. The sample consists of roughly 760,000 distinct CDR3 sequences, 35% to 45% of them appearing once. This clonotype was counted at least ten times. The sample comprised PBMCs. The TCR originated in a human donor in good health (CMV status not recorded). Some clones in this sample may be carry-over from other donors' samples.

This CDR3 is CASGNGDEQFF. DNA of the CDR3: TGTGCTAGCGGGAATGGCGATGAGCAGTTCTTC. The chain employs TRBV6-1 and TRBJ2-1; 8 bases match TRBD2. The CDR3 is 11 residues long. Germline V gives CDR1 MNHNS, CDR2 SASEGT.